This T cell receptor (beta chain) was sequenced for a study of blood T cell repertoires in COVID-19. Study in general: Acute-phase and convalescent COVID-19 samples originated in the United States, Italy and Spain. T cells, B-cell-depleted T cells, or PBMCs supplied cDNA or gDNA.

The table lists this clone with a count of one. Original handling: Estimation of nucleated cell counts was performed using reference gene primer amplification. Sequencing was performed with immunoSEQ multiplex PCR; in TCRdb, only in-frame clones are kept and a portion is missing. The V and J calls and clone size come from that table; D and trimming were worked out from the DNA. The profile shows about 110,000 clones, about 85% of them singletons. Germline-derived CDR1 and CDR2 are MNHEY and SVGEGT. This CDR3 is 15 amino acids long. V lost 4 bases and J lost 5, with 12 bases in between. The clonotype was recovered from a man aged 35 to 55 with acute or convalescent COVID-19. The sample was peripheral blood. This chain uses TRBV6-2 or TRBV6-3 with TRBJ1-6; no definite D call. The CDR3, as DNA: TGTGCCAGCAGTTGGGCTGGTCAGGATAATTCACCCCTCCACTTT. It encodes CASSWAGQDNSPLHF.